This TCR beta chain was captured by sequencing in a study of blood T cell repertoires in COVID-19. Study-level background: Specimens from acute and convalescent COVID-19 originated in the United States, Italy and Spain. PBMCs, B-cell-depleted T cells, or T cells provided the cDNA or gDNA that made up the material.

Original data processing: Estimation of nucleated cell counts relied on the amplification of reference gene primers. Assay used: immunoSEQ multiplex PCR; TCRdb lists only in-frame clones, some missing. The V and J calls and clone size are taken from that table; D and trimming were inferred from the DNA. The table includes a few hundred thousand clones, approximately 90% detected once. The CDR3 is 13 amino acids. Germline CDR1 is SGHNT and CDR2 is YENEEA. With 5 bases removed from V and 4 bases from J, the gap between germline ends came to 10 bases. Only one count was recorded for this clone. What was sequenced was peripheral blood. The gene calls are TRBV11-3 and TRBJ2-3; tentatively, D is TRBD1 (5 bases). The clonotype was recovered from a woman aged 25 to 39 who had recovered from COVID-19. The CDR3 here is CASSAPGSDTQYF. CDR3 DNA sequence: TGTGCCAGCAGCGCCCCAGGGTCAGATACGCAGTATTTT.